This passage covers 9 T cell receptor beta chains from one sample sequenced in a study of cytomegalovirus exposure and HLA in healthy donors. Primers included in the PCR were 60 Vbeta and 13 Jbeta primers. The data were produced by immunoSEQ multiplex PCR, yet TCRdb's version contains in-frame clones alone and is incomplete. Among roughly 140,000 clones, roughly four fifths were seen once, and the ten largest hold 1.2% to 1.5%. Sequencing input: PBMCs. Receptor source: a man aged 18 to 35 in good health and CMV-seronegative.

This clone was seen a few times. The rearrangement joins TRBV6-1 to TRBJ2-1; 14 bases agree with TRBD2. Germline assignment: CDR1 MNHNS and CDR2 SASEGT. The CDR3 runs 17 residues. Losses at the gene ends were 1 base for V and 3 bases for J; bases not matched to a gene: 2. The CDR3 coding sequence is TGTGCCAGCAGTGAAGAGACTAGCGGGGGGGGCTACAATGAGCAGTTCTTC. This translates into CASSEETSGGGYNEQFF.

This chain joins TRBV2 and TRBJ1-2; D unresolved. V lost 3 bases and J lost 0, with 11 bases in between. Germline V gene data show CDR1 as SNHLY and CDR2 as FYNNEI. There are 15 residues in the CDR3. Here the CDR3 DNA reads TGTGCCAGCAGTGACCTGAGAGCCTCTAACTATGGCTACACCTTC. It translates to CASSDLRASNYGYTF.

The table lists this clone with a few counts. The rearrangement uses TRBV6-6 and TRBJ1-1, with D uncertain. Trimming cost V 5 bases and J 3 bases, with 10 bases left between them. Germline V gives CDR1 MNHNY, CDR2 SVGAGI (reference sequence). The CDR3 is made up of 13 amino acids. The CDR3 is CASSHLRDTEAFF. CDR3 in DNA: TGTGCCAGCAGTCACCTGAGGGACACTGAAGCTTTCTTT.

V and J are TRBV6-5 and TRBJ1-3; 8 bases fit TRBD1. The ends lost 5 bases at V and 2 bases at J; junction bases unmatched: 5. The CDR3 loop spans 15 amino acids. The germline V gene has CDR1 MNHEY and CDR2 SVGAGI. The CDR3 loop is CASSMVQGAGNTIYF. The CDR3 nucleotides read TGTGCCAGCAGTATGGTACAGGGGGCTGGAAACACCATATATTTT.

The gene calls are TRBV6-6 and TRBJ1-4; 7 bases match TRBD1. In germline, CDR1 is MNHNY, CDR2 SVGAGI (reference sequence). This CDR3 has 14 amino acids. Germline trimming cut 8 bases from V and 8 bases from J; bases unmatched to any gene: 11. In nucleotides, the CDR3 is TGTGCCAGCGGGAGGAGGGGGCGAGGAGAAAAACTGTTTTTT. It codes for CASGRRGRGEKLFF.

The chain joins TRBV7-2 to TRBJ2-2, with D possibly matching TRBD1 (6 bases). From germline, CDR1 is SGHTA and CDR2 FQGNSA. The ends were cut back, 1 base at V and 4 bases at J, with 13 bases in the middle. The CDR3 sequence is 16 residues long. CDR3: CASSLGVGASTGELFF. CDR3 nucleotides: TGTGCCAGCAGCTTAGGCGTGGGGGCGAGCACCGGGGAGCTGTTTTTT.

This clone occurred a few times. This chain links TRBV4-3 with TRBJ1-1; D possibly corresponds to TRBD1 (6 bases). This CDR3 has 16 amino acids. The V end was cut by 3 bases, the J end by 7 bases, with 21 bases between. Per germline, CDR1 LGHNA and CDR2 YSLEER. CDR3: CASSQWMGQSVGEAFF. In nucleotides, the CDR3 is TGCGCCAGCAGCCAGTGGATGGGACAATCGGTAGGTGAAGCTTTCTTT.

The rearrangement joins TRBV2 to TRBJ2-2; D is undetermined. Per germline, CDR1 SNHLY and CDR2 FYNNEI. Trimming shortened V by 2 bases and J by 8 bases, and 12 bases separated the two germline ends. This CDR3 comprises 14 residues. CDR3 coding DNA: TGTGCCAGCAGTGAAAGATCGAGTGCAGGGGAGCTGTTTTTT. This encodes CASSERSSAGELFF.

This clone was detected a few times. The chain carries TRBV7-6 and TRBJ2-7; 12 nucleotides line up with TRBD2. V was pared by 4 bases and J by 7 bases, with 2 bases of the junction left unmatched. CDR1 SGHVS and CDR2 FNYEAQ come from the germline V gene. The CDR3 length is 13 residues. This CDR3 is CASSWTSGTEQYF. Written as DNA, the CDR3 is TGTGCCAGCAGCTGGACTAGCGGGACTGAGCAGTACTTC.